This passage covers 29 T cell receptor beta chains from one sample sequenced in a study of blood T cell repertoires in COVID-19. Produced via immunoSEQ multiplex PCR; TCRdb's table is partial and in-frame only. The table shows roughly 28,000 clones, with 88% occurring only once. The sequencing sample was made of peripheral blood. Every receptor here comes from a woman aged 50 to 65 with active COVID-19.

J is TRBJ2-7 and V is TRBV1; the table's D gene call, TRBD2, was not cross checked with the DNA. TRBV1 is tagged as a pseudogene. This CDR3 has 18 residues. CDR3 nucleotide sequence: TGCACCAGCAGCCAAGATACCGTGACTAGCGGGGCCTCCTACGAGCAGTACTTC. Amino acid sequence: CTSSQDTVTSGASYEQYF.

The CDR3 loop reads CASSVDRESTGPTNEKLFF. The CDR3 nucleotides are TGTGCCAGCAGCGTAGACAGGGAGTCTACGGGGCCAACTAATGAAAAACTGTTTTTT. The chain employs TRBV9 and TRBJ1-4; a possible D gene is TRBD1 (6 bases). Trimming stripped 0 bases from V and 0 bases from J, with 18 bases between. The V gene's germline CDR1 is SGDLS and CDR2 YYNGEE. The CDR3 has 19 residues.

Only one count was recorded for this clone. The rearrangement links TRBV5-1 to TRBJ1-1; 8 bases are shared with TRBD1. Trimming removed 4 bases from V and 2 bases from J; junction bases left unmatched: 4. Germline loops: CDR1 SGHRS, CDR2 YFSETQ. The CDR3 has 14 residues. CDR3 residues: CASSRDRSNTEAFF. DNA for the CDR3: TGCGCCAGCAGCCGGGACAGGTCAAACACTGAAGCTTTCTTT. The variable domain in full, with the rest retrieved from reference TRBV5-1 and TRBJ1-1, is KAGVTQTPRYLIKTRGQQVTLSCSPISGHRSVSWYQQTPGQGLQFLFEYFSETQRNKGNFPGRFSGRQFSNSRSEMNVSTLELGDSALYLCASSRDRSNTEAFFGQGTRLTVV.

The chain is built from TRBV7-8 and TRBJ2-3; 9 positions agree with TRBD2. This CDR3 contains 15 residues. The V gene end was trimmed by 3 bases and the J gene end by 0 bases; junction bases not matched to a gene: 1. The germline gives CDR1 SGHVS, CDR2 FQNEAQ. CDR3 sequence (DNA): TGTGCCAGCAGCTTCCTAGCGGGAAGCACAGATACGCAGTATTTT. Translated: CASSFLAGSTDTQYF.

The gene calls are TRBV30 and TRBJ2-5; TRBD2 agrees at 14 bases. CDR1 is GTSNPN, CDR2 SVGIG, per germline (reference sequence). There are 16 residues in the CDR3. V shed 2 bases and J 5 bases; nucleotides not matched to a gene: 7. The CDR3 region is CAWSRGLAGEGETQYF. In nucleotides, the CDR3 is TGTGCCTGGAGTCGGGGACTAGCGGGAGAAGGGGAGACCCAGTACTTC.

The CDR3 here is CASIGGTGAYNSPLHF. The CDR3 coding sequence is TGTGCCAGCATTGGGGGGACAGGGGCGTATAATTCACCCCTCCACTTT. This chain connects TRBV28 to TRBJ1-6, with 10 bases fitting TRBD1. V gave up 7 bases and J gave up 4 bases; unmatched junction bases: 7. CDR1 and CDR2 (germline): MDHEN, SYDVKM. CDR3 length: 16 amino acids.

A few counts support this clone. V usage is TRBV19 and J usage is TRBJ1-5; possible D gene TRBD1, 5 bases. V shed 9 bases and J shed 7 bases, with 22 bases lying between them. CDR3 length equals 15 residues. In germline, CDR1 is LNHDA, CDR2 SQIVND (reference sequence). The CDR3 reads CASAPLGSGGQPQHF. As DNA, the CDR3 is TGTGCCAGCGCCCCATTGGGATCGGGGGGACAGCCCCAGCATTTT. The full variable domain, completed using reference TRBV19 and TRBJ1-5, is DGGITQSPKYLFRKEGQNVTLSCEQNLNHDAMYWYRQDPGQGLRLIYYSQIVNDFQKGDIAEGYSVSREKKESFPLTVTSAQKNPTAFYLCASAPLGSGGQPQHFGDGTRLSIL.

The V call is TRBV7-9, the J call TRBJ1-3; D not resolved. Per germline, CDR1 SEHNR and CDR2 FQNEAQ (reference sequence). Trimming shortened V by 6 bases and J by 8 bases, and 17 bases separated the two germline ends. The CDR3 contains 14 residues. CDR3 DNA: TGTGCCAGCAGTCTCAGAGGGCCCGGGGACACCATATATTTT. Its translation is CASSLRGPGDTIYF.

The chain combines TRBV28 with TRBJ2-1; TRBD2 matches 11 bases. CDR1 and CDR2 from the germline V gene are MDHEN and SYDVKM. This CDR3 spans 14 amino acids. V was clipped by 6 bases and J by 9 bases; unmatched bases: 7. CDR3 DNA sequence: TGTGCCAGCAGACTCCCCGGGACTAGCGGTGAGCAGTTCTTC. The encoded protein is CASRLPGTSGEQFF.

The rearrangement links TRBV5-4 to TRBJ1-2, with TRBD1 matching over 7 bases. This CDR3 has 13 residues. The V gene end was trimmed by 2 bases and the J gene end by 8 bases; junction bases not matched to a gene: 6. Germline CDR1 SGHNT, CDR2 YYREEE (reference sequence). The CDR3 bases are TGTGCCAGCAGCTTCGCAGGGGGTGAGGGCTACACCTTC. Translating it yields CASSFAGGEGYTF.

The chain employs TRBV9 and TRBJ2-5; 10 bases fit TRBD1. The V and J ends lost 4 bases and 5 bases, in that order; junction bases with no gene match: 5. Germline loops: CDR1 SGDLS, CDR2 YYNGEE. This CDR3 spans 14 amino acids. As DNA, the CDR3 is TGTGCCAGCAGCACGGGACAGGGGTTGGAGACCCAGTACTTC. It translates to CASSTGQGLETQYF.

The chain has TRBV10-1 and TRBJ2-1; D is perhaps TRBD2 (5 bases). This CDR3 has 13 amino acids. Looked up from germline, CDR1 is WNHNN and CDR2 is SYGVQD (reference sequence). The V gene lost 0 bases and the J gene lost 10 bases, with 10 bases spanning the gap. The CDR3 DNA sequence: TGCGCCAGCAGTGAGTCGGGAGTCGGGGAGCAGTTCTTC. Residues: CASSESGVGEQFF.

The V call is TRBV11-2, the J call TRBJ2-1; D uncertain. Deletions cut 0 bases from V and 8 bases from J, with 8 bases between. CDR3 length: 13 residues. The germline CDR1 and CDR2 sequences are SGHAT and FQNNGV. This chain's CDR3 is CASSLERVHEQFF. CDR3 coding DNA: TGTGCCAGCAGCTTAGAACGGGTCCATGAGCAGTTCTTC.

The chain couples TRBV6-2 or TRBV6-3 to TRBJ2-2; tentatively, D is TRBD1 (5 bases). CDR3 length equals 15 residues. The V end was cut by 6 bases, the J end by 5 bases, with 16 bases between. Per germline, CDR1 MNHEY and CDR2 SVGEGT. CDR3 amino acids: CASSEVGSGTGELFF. DNA for the CDR3: TGTGCCAGCAGCGAGGTGGGCTCAGGGACCGGGGAGCTGTTTTTT.

The J gene is TRBJ2-2, the V gene TRBV19, with D possibly matching TRBD2 (5 bases). This CDR3 is 15 amino acids long. Germline V gives CDR1 LNHDA, CDR2 SQIVND (reference sequence). V lost 6 bases to trimming and J lost 2 bases, with 13 bases between them. CDR3 DNA: TGTGCCAGTAGGAGGGCAGCTCGAAACACCGGGGAGCTGTTTTTT. This translates into CASRRAARNTGELFF.

This clone was recorded once. The gene calls are TRBV24-1 and TRBJ2-2, with a weak D call TRBD2 (6 bases). The germline gives CDR1 KGHDR, CDR2 SFDVKD. The CDR3 is 13 residues long. Trimming stripped 7 bases from V and 7 bases from J, with 12 bases between. CDR3 bases: TGTGCCACCAGAGGAGGGGCGGTCGGGGAGCTGTTTTTT. This codes for CATRGGAVGELFF.

The chain joins TRBV28 to TRBJ1-1, with D perhaps TRBD1 (5 bases). V shed 6 bases and J shed 2 bases, with 7 bases lying between them. The CDR3 spans 12 residues. Germline CDR1 and CDR2: MDHEN and SYDVKM. The CDR3 loop reads CASSGHNTEAFF. CDR3 in DNA: TGTGCCAGCAGCGGACACAACACTGAAGCTTTCTTT.

J is TRBJ2-7 and V is TRBV7-9; 11 bases agree with TRBD1. With V trimmed by 1 base and J by 5 bases, 4 bases remained unmatched. The length of the CDR3 is 15 residues. CDR1 is SEHNR, CDR2 FQNEAQ, per germline (reference sequence). DNA of the CDR3: TGTGCCAGCAGCTTAGGGACAGGGGGCTTTGACGAGCAGTACTTC. Protein: CASSLGTGGFDEQYF. The variable domain in full, completed from reference TRBV7-9 and TRBJ2-7, reads DTGVSQNPRHKITKRGQNVTFRCDPISEHNRLYWYRQTLGQGPEFLTYFQNEAQLEKSRLLSDRFSAERPKGSFSTLEIQRTEQGDSAMYLCASSLGTGGFDEQYFGPGTRLTVT.

The rearrangement uses TRBV9 and TRBJ2-7; D uncertain. Trimming shortened V by 0 bases and J by 0 bases, and 10 bases separated the two germline ends. Germline CDR1 is SGDLS and CDR2 is YYNGEE. The CDR3 has 15 amino acids. The CDR3 coding sequence is TGTGCCAGCAGCGTAGGAGACTCGGCCTCCTACGAGCAGTACTTC. Amino acids: CASSVGDSASYEQYF. The variable domain in full, with the rest retrieved from reference TRBV9 and TRBJ2-7, is DSGVTQTPKHLITATGQRVTLRCSPRSGDLSVYWYQQSLDQGLQFLIQYYNGEERAKGNILERFSAQQFPDLHSELNLSSLELGDSALYFCASSVGDSASYEQYFGPGTRLTVT.

V is TRBV28 and J is TRBJ2-5; 8 bases align to TRBD1. The CDR3 contains 15 residues. V shed 3 bases, J shed 4 bases, and the junction held 7 bases outside the gene matches. Per germline, CDR1 MDHEN and CDR2 SYDVKM. In DNA form, the CDR3 reads TGTGCCAGCAGTTTGCGGACAGGGTGGAGAGAGACCCAGTACTTC. It codes for CASSLRTGWRETQYF.

This rearrangement joins TRBV11-1 to TRBJ2-7; 9 nucleotides agree with TRBD1. CDR3 length: 15 amino acids. CDR1 SGHAT and CDR2 FQDESV come from the germline V gene (reference sequence). With 4 bases clipped from V and 9 bases from J, the junction kept 13 bases outside the gene matches. CDR3 in amino acids: CASSYGTGSFNGQYF. For the CDR3, the DNA is TGTGCCAGCAGCTACGGGACAGGGAGCTTCAATGGGCAGTACTTC. Full variable domain (remainder filled in from reference TRBV11-1 and TRBJ2-7): EAEVAQSPRYKITEKSQAVAFWCDPISGHATLYWYRQILGQGPELLVQFQDESVVDDSQLPKDRFSAERLKGVDSTLKIQPAELGDSAMYLCASSYGTGSFNGQYFGPGTRLTVT.

This sequence joins TRBV27 and TRBJ2-3; no reliable D call. Germline CDR1 reads MNHEY; CDR2 reads SMNVEV (reference sequence). The CDR3 loop spans 15 amino acids. Trimming shortened V by 6 bases and J by 0 bases, and 13 bases separated the two germline ends. The CDR3 nucleotides read TGTGCCAGCAGCTGGAGTTATACTAGCACAGATACGCAGTATTTT. It is translated as CASSWSYTSTDTQYF.

The gene calls are TRBV10-3 and TRBJ1-1; D perhaps matches TRBD1 (5 bases). This CDR3 comprises 14 residues. V dropped 5 bases and J dropped 3 bases, with 13 bases sitting between them. Per the germline V gene, CDR1 is ENHRY and CDR2 is SYGVKD. In nucleotides, the CDR3 is TGTGCCATCAGTCTCGGCAGGGTGTACACTGAAGCTTTCTTT. Its protein product is CAISLGRVYTEAFF.

The chain employs TRBV23-1 and TRBJ2-3, with 12 positions matching TRBD2. TRBV23-1 is labeled an ORF, and its function is uncertain. This CDR3 is built from 19 residues. The ends lost 6 bases at V and 1 base at J; junction bases unmatched: 14. The CDR3 sequence: CASRPRGQTSGRRTDTQYF. The CDR3, as DNA: TGCGCCAGCAGGCCCAGGGGGCAGACTAGCGGGAGACGCACAGATACGCAGTATTTT.

The rearrangement joins TRBV2 to TRBJ1-6; 7 bases fit TRBD1. CDR1 SNHLY and CDR2 FYNNEI come from the germline V gene. This CDR3 region has 13 residues. V shed 6 bases, J shed 6 bases, and the junction held 2 bases outside the gene matches. The CDR3 region has the DNA TGTGCCAGCAGAGGGACAGTTAATTCACCCCTCCACTTT. Translating gives CASRGTVNSPLHF.

The chain employs TRBV5-5 and TRBJ2-1, with TRBD2 matching 8 bases. From germline, CDR1 is SGHKS and CDR2 YYEKEE (reference sequence). The CDR3 is 15 amino acids. Losses at the gene ends were 0 bases for V and 7 bases for J; bases not matched to a gene: 6. CDR3 sequence: CASSLEGLVGNEQFF. The CDR3 nucleotides read TGTGCCAGCAGCTTGGAGGGACTAGTGGGGAATGAGCAGTTCTTC.

The gene calls are TRBV5-1 and TRBJ2-7; 9 positions agree with TRBD2. The junction had 6 bases not matched to a gene; V was cut back by 4 bases and J by 4 bases. The CDR3 consists of 14 residues. Per germline, CDR1 SGHRS and CDR2 YFSETQ. The CDR3 DNA reads TGCGCCAGCAGCGCGGGACTAGCAGCGTACGAGCAGTACTTC. Its protein is CASSAGLAAYEQYF.

This chain links TRBV7-9 with TRBJ2-7, with D possibly matching TRBD1 (6 bases). The germline V gene has CDR1 SEHNR and CDR2 FQNEAQ (reference sequence). Trimming cost V 5 bases and J 5 bases, with 19 bases left between them. This CDR3 contains 15 residues. The CDR3 DNA reads as TGTGCCAGCAGCCTATCCTCACAGGGTATCGACGAGCAGTACTTC. It translates to CASSLSSQGIDEQYF.

The V call is TRBV14, the J call TRBJ2-7; 7 bases fit TRBD2. Germline V gene data show CDR1 as SGHDN and CDR2 as FVKESK. Trimming cost V 4 bases and J 6 bases; bases outside gene matches: 9. The CDR3 extends over 14 amino acids. The CDR3 loop is CASSREGGTSEQYF. The DNA of the CDR3 is TGTGCCAGCAGCCGAGAGGGAGGGACGAGCGAGCAGTACTTC.